Listed here are 8 T cell receptor beta chains from one sample, sequenced in a study of cytomegalovirus exposure and HLA in healthy donors. With 60 Vbeta and 13 Jbeta primers, the PCR was carried out. Profiling relied on immunoSEQ multiplex PCR, and the TCRdb table lists in-frame clones only, not all of them. Here the sample spans about 140,000 clones, roughly four fifths being singletons. Sequencing used PBMCs. Receptors were obtained from a man aged 18 to 30 in good health and CMV-seropositive.

This chain connects TRBV6-1 to TRBJ1-2; 8 bases match TRBD1. This CDR3 comprises 8 residues. Germline CDR1 MNHNS, CDR2 SASEGT. The CDR3 reads CGTGGYTF. For the CDR3, the DNA is TGTGGGACAGGGGGCTACACCTTC.

About this clone: The identical CDR3 is also encoded by other nucleotide sequences in the sample. The V call is TRBV19, the J call TRBJ1-2, with D possibly TRBD1 on 5 matching bases. The CDR3 length is 14 residues. The germline CDR1 and CDR2 sequences are LNHDA and SQIVND (reference sequence). V lost 2 bases and J lost 4, with 11 bases in between. CDR3 DNA: TGTGCCAGTAGTATACAGGGTGAGGCCTATGGCTACACCTTC. Encoded protein: CASSIQGEAYGYTF.

The rearrangement uses TRBV27 and TRBJ1-1, with 10 bases lining up with TRBD1. V gave up 2 bases and J gave up 4 bases; unmatched junction bases: 4. The CDR3 covers 15 residues. Germline V gene sequence: CDR1 MNHEY, CDR2 SMNVEV (reference sequence). The CDR3 reads CASSLGTGAFTEAFF. The CDR3 nucleotides read TGTGCCAGCAGTTTAGGGACAGGGGCCTTCACTGAAGCTTTCTTT.

The V and J genes are TRBV5-1 and TRBJ2-1, with 12 nucleotides matching TRBD2. The CDR3 extends over 15 amino acids. Per the germline V gene, CDR1 is SGHRS and CDR2 is YFSETQ. Trimming at V came to 0 bases and at J to 7 bases, leaving 2 bases not matched to a gene. In nucleotides, the CDR3 is TGCGCCAGCAGCTTGGGACTAGCGGGAGTAAATGAGCAGTTCTTC. Protein sequence: CASSLGLAGVNEQFF.

The genes are TRBV9 and TRBJ2-3; TRBD2 agrees at 11 bases. Germline V gene sequence: CDR1 SGDLS, CDR2 YYNGEE. This CDR3 spans 16 amino acids. V lost 4 bases to trimming and J lost 1 base; unmatched junction nucleotides: 5. CDR3 sequence reads: CASSPPGLAGTDTQYF. The CDR3 region has the DNA TGTGCCAGCAGCCCGCCGGGACTAGCGGGCACAGATACGCAGTATTTT. Looking up the rest from reference TRBV9 and TRBJ2-3 gives the full variable domain: DSGVTQTPKHLITATGQRVTLRCSPRSGDLSVYWYQQSLDQGLQFLIQYYNGEERAKGNILERFSAQQFPDLHSELNLSSLELGDSALYFCASSPPGLAGTDTQYFGPGTRLTVL.

The V call is TRBV5-5, the J call TRBJ1-1; 8 positions agree with TRBD1. V was clipped by 4 bases and J by 2 bases; unmatched bases: 7. The CDR3 has 15 residues. Per the germline V gene, CDR1 is SGHKS and CDR2 is YYEKEE (reference sequence). CDR3 protein: CASSPRTGINTEAFF. CDR3 DNA sequence: TGTGCCAGCAGCCCGCGGACAGGGATAAACACTGAAGCTTTCTTT.

V gene TRBV4-2 combines with J gene TRBJ1-3, with TRBD1 matching over 9 bases. This CDR3 is built from 15 residues. Trimming removed 3 bases from V and 5 bases from J; junction bases left unmatched: 5. The germline V gene has CDR1 LGHNA and CDR2 YNFKEQ. The CDR3 DNA reads as TGTGCCAGCAGCCAGGGACAGGGAAATAGAAACACCATATATTTT. It yields the protein CASSQGQGNRNTIYF.

This clone showed up just once. This chain joins TRBV4-1 and TRBJ2-7; D is possibly TRBD1 (6 bases). The germline V gene encodes CDR1 MGHRA and CDR2 YSYEKL. Deletions cut 4 bases from V and 2 bases from J, with 15 bases between. The CDR3 sequence is 15 residues long. As DNA, the CDR3 is TGCGCCAGCAGCCGCCTGGGGGACAAAGCCTACGAGCAGTACTTC. Translation gives CASSRLGDKAYEQYF.